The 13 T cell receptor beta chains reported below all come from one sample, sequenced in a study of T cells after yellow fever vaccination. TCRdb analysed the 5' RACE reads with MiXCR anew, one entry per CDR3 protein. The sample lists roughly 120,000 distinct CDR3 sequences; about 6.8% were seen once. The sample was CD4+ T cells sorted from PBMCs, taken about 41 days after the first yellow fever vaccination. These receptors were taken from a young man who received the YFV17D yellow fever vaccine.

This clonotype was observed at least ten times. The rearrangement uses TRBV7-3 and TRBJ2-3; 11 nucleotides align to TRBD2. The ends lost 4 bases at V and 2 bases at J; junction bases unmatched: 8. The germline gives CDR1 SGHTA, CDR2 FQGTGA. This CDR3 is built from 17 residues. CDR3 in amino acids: CASSSIPGLAATDTQYF. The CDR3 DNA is TGTGCCAGCAGCTCGATCCCGGGACTAGCGGCCACAGATACGCAGTATTTT.

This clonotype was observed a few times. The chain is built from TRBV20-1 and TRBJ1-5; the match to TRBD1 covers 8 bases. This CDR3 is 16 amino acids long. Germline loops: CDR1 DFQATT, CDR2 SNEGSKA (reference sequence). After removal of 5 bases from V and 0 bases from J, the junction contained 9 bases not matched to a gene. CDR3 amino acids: CSAAEQGVYSNQPQHF. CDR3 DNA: TGCAGTGCTGCCGAACAGGGGGTGTATAGCAATCAGCCCCAGCATTTT.

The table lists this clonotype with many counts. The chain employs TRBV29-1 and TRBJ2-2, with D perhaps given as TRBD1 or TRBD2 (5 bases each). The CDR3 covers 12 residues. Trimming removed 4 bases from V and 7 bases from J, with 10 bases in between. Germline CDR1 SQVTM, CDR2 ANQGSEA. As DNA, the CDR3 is TGCAGCGTTGGAGGGGCTAACGGGGAGCTGTTTTTT. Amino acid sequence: CSVGGANGELFF.

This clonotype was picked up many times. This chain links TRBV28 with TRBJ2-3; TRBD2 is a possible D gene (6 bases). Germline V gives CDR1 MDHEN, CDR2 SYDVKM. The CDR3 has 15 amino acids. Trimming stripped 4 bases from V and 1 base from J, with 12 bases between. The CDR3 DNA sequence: TGTGCCAGCAGTTCGGCGGGGTTGGGCACAGATACGCAGTATTTT. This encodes CASSSAGLGTDTQYF.

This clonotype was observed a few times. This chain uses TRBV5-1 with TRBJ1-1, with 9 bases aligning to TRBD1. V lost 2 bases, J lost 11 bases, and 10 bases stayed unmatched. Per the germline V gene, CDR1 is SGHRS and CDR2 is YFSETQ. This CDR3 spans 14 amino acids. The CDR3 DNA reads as TGCGCCAGCAGCTTTACGGGACAGGGCAGAGATGCTTTCTTT. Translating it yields CASSFTGQGRDAFF.

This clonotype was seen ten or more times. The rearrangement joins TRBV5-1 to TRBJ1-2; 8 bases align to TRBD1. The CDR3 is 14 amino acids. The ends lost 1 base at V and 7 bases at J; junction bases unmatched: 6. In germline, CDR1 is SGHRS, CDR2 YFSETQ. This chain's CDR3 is CASSLYQGAPGYTF. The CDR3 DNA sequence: TGCGCCAGCAGCTTGTACCAGGGGGCGCCTGGCTACACCTTC.

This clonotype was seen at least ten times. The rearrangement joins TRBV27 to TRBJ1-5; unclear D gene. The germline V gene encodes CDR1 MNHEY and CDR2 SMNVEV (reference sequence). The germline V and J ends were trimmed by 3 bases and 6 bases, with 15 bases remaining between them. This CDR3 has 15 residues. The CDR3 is CASSFDRTLGQPQHF. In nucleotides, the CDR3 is TGTGCCAGCAGTTTTGATCGTACCCTCGGTCAGCCCCAGCATTTT.

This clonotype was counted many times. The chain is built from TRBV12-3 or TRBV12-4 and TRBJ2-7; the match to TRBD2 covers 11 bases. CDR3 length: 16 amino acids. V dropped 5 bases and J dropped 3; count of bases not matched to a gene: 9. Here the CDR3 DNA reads TGTGCCAGCAGTAATTTAGCGGGGGGGCGGAACTACGAGCAGTACTTC. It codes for CASSNLAGGRNYEQYF.

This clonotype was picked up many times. The CDR3: CSVVWVTDTQYF. The CDR3 bases are TGCAGCGTTGTCTGGGTCACAGATACGCAGTATTTT. The chain employs TRBV29-1 and TRBJ2-3; no definite D call. V dropped 4 bases and J dropped 2 bases, with 7 bases sitting between them. This CDR3 contains 12 residues. CDR1 is SQVTM and CDR2 is ANQGSEA in the germline V gene.

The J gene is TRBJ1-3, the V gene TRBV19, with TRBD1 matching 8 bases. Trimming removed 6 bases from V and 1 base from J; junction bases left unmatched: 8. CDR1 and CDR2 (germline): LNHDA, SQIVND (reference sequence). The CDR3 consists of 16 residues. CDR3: CASSDRGPHSGNTIYF. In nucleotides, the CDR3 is TGTGCCAGTAGCGACAGGGGCCCCCATTCTGGAAACACCATATATTTT.

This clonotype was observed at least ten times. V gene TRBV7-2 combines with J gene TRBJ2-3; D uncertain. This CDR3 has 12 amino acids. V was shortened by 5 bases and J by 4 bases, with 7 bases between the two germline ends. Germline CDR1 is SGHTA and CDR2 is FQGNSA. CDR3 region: CASSTEADTQYF. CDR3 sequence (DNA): TGTGCCAGCAGCACTGAGGCAGATACGCAGTATTTT.

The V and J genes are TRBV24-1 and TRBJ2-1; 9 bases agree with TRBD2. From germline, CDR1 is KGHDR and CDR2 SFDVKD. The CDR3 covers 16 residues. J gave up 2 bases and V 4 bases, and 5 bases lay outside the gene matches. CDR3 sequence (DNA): TGTGCCACCAGTGACGCTCTAGCGGGGACCTACAATGAGCAGTTCTTC. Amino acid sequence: CATSDALAGTYNEQFF.

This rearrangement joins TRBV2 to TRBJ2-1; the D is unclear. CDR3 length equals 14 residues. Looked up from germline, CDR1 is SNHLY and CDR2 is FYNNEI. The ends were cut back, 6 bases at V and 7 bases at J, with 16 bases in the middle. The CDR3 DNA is TGTGCCAGCAGCCCCCGGGCCCCTTCTAATGAGCAGTTCTTC. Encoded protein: CASSPRAPSNEQFF.